Below are 10 T cell receptor delta chains sequenced from a single sample in a study of TRDV2 sequences in healthy donors. TCRdb re-identified clones in the PCR reads via CATT. The sample holds approximately 2,200 delta-chain clones, roughly 65% seen once. Sequencing was performed on Vd2+ gamma-delta T cells from blood. The receptors come from a human donor in good health.

This chain uses TRDV2 with TRDJ3; no firm D call. The CDR3 spans 19 residues. The V gene's germline CDR1 is GEAIGNYY and CDR2 EKD. V was clipped by 3 bases and J by 0 bases, with 17 bases between them. Here the CDR3 reads CACDRTLGISSWDTRQMFF. The DNA of the CDR3 is TGTGCCTGTGACCGGACTCTCGGTATCTCCTCCTGGGACACCCGACAGATGTTTTTC.

The V and J genes are TRDV2 and TRDJ3, with D hard to call. The CDR3 extends over 18 amino acids. Trimming cost V 0 bases and J 0 bases, with 11 bases left between them. The germline CDR1 and CDR2 sequences are GEAIGNYY and EKD. The CDR3 loop reads CACDTLRTLSWDTRQMFF. In DNA, the CDR3 is TGTGCCTGTGACACCCTCCGGACTCTCTCCTGGGACACCCGACAGATGTTTTTC.

The chain employs TRDV2 and TRDJ1; D not certain. Trimming took off 0 bases at V and 0 bases at J, with 13 bases between the two ends. Looked up from germline, CDR1 is GEAIGNYY and CDR2 is EKD. The CDR3 spans 16 residues. The CDR3 loop is CACDTLAQLDTDKLIF. CDR3 DNA sequence: TGTGCCTGTGACACCCTTGCTCAGCTGGACACCGATAAACTCATCTTT.

The chain recombines TRDV2 with TRDJ1; 12 bases agree with TRDD3. The CDR3 is 21 amino acids. Losses at the gene ends were 0 bases for V and 0 bases for J; bases not matched to a gene: 16. Per the germline V gene, CDR1 is GEAIGNYY and CDR2 is EKD. The CDR3 nucleotides read TGTGCCTGTGACACCGTACTGCAACCGCTACTGGGGGATACCCACACCGATAAACTCATCTTT. This gives the protein CACDTVLQPLLGDTHTDKLIF.

Within the sample, this clone is large. This rearrangement joins TRDV2 to TRDJ3; D is perhaps TRDD3 (5 bases). Germline CDR1 GEAIGNYY, CDR2 EKD. The germline V and J ends were trimmed by 0 bases and 0 bases, with 20 bases remaining between them. There are 21 residues in the CDR3. The CDR3 loop reads CACDTAGMRGPSSWDTRQMFF. Here the CDR3 DNA reads TGTGCCTGTGACACCGCTGGAATGAGGGGGCCTAGCTCCTGGGACACCCGACAGATGTTTTTC.

This clone has only one observation. The V call is TRDV2, the J call TRDJ1, with no clear D. The germline V and J ends were trimmed by 0 bases and 0 bases, with 19 bases remaining between them. CDR3 size: 18 residues. Germline V lookup: CDR1 GEAIGNYY, CDR2 EKD. The CDR3 reads CACDTVEQVRPYTDKLIF. The CDR3 bases are TGTGCCTGTGACACCGTCGAACAGGTACGCCCGTACACCGATAAACTCATCTTT.

This clone was seen only a few times. The J gene is TRDJ1, the V gene TRDV2; 10 bases agree with TRDD3. Germline V gene data show CDR1 as GEAIGNYY and CDR2 as EKD. Trimming at V came to 4 bases and at J to 1 base, leaving 17 bases not matched to a gene. The CDR3 runs 19 residues. CDR3 coding DNA: TGTGCCTGTGATCTCATTCGTACTGGGGGATCCCCCCGCACCGATAAACTCATCTTT. Translating gives CACDLIRTGGSPRTDKLIF.

This clone was counted between two and nine times. The chain carries TRDV2 and TRDJ1, with 10 bases that match TRDD3. V shed 3 bases and J 0 bases; nucleotides not matched to a gene: 12. Germline values: CDR1 GEAIGNYY, CDR2 EKD. CDR3 length equals 18 residues. For the CDR3, the DNA is TGTGCCTGTGACCCTTTACTGGGGGATCACCGGTACACCGATAAACTCATCTTT. It encodes CACDPLLGDHRYTDKLIF.

V and J are TRDV2 and TRDJ1, with 10 positions matching TRDD3. CDR3 size: 19 residues. Germline values: CDR1 GEAIGNYY, CDR2 EKD. V was clipped by 4 bases and J by 0 bases; unmatched bases: 16. In DNA, the CDR3 is TGTGCCTGTGATACTCTGGTCCGGGGGATACGGGGGGACACCGATAAACTCATCTTT. Protein sequence: CACDTLVRGIRGDTDKLIF.

Regarding this clone: This specimen includes other DNA sequences encoding the same CDR3. The rearrangement uses TRDV2 and TRDJ1, with D unresolved. CDR1 is GEAIGNYY and CDR2 is EKD in the germline V gene. The ends were cut back, 0 bases at V and 0 bases at J, with 10 bases in the middle. This CDR3 comprises 15 residues. CDR3 nucleotide sequence: TGTGCCTGTGACACCGTCGGGGTTAACACCGATAAACTCATCTTT. Its translation: CACDTVGVNTDKLIF.